Below are 4 T cell receptor beta chains sequenced from a single sample in a study of early T cells in non-severe SARS-CoV-2 infection. TCRdb re-called the 5' RACE reads with MiXCR, one entry per CDR3 protein. The data contain tens of thousands of distinct CDR3 sequences, roughly 4% of them seen just once; the ten biggest clones take up roughly 4.5%. The sequenced material came from whole blood. The receptors here all came from an adult who was a healthcare worker with PCR-confirmed SARS-CoV-2 infection or an uninfected control (not recorded which).

This clonotype came up many times. V and J are TRBV27 and TRBJ2-7; D not resolved. Deletions cut 5 bases from V and 3 bases from J, with 17 bases between. The CDR3 runs 15 residues. Per germline, CDR1 MNHEY and CDR2 SMNVEV (reference sequence). Here the CDR3 DNA reads TGTGCCAGCAGTGACCGTTATATGAAGGTCTACGAGCAGTACTTC. It is translated as CASSDRYMKVYEQYF.

Regarding this clonotype: One end of the junction fails to match germline, which may point to a read error. The chain has TRBV29-1 and TRBJ2-6; possibly TRBD2 for D (6 bases). CDR1 SQVTM and CDR2 ANQGSEA come from the germline V gene. This CDR3 has 16 amino acids. Written as DNA, the CDR3 is TGCAGCGTTGCGCGGGACGTTGACTCTAGGGCCAACGTCCTGACTTTC. Its protein is CSVARDVDSRANVLTF.

This clonotype was observed at least ten times. The genes are TRBV3-1 and TRBJ2-1; D is undetermined. V was shortened by 2 bases and J by 6 bases, with 5 bases between the two germline ends. The CDR3 runs 12 residues. Germline V gives CDR1 LGHDT, CDR2 YNNKEL (reference sequence). DNA of the CDR3: TGTGCCAGCAGCCAACGGCTCAATGAGCAGTTCTTC. Encoded protein: CASSQRLNEQFF.

CDR3 bases: TGTGCCAGCAGCTTAGCTAGCGGGAGCTCTGTGAGGACCCAGTACTTC. This sequence encodes CASSLASGSSVRTQYF. The chain combines TRBV7-9 with TRBJ2-5, with TRBD2 matching over 9 bases. Germline V gene lookup returns CDR1 SEHNR and CDR2 FQNEAQ (reference sequence). The CDR3 is 16 amino acids. Trimming at V came to 0 bases and at J to 7 bases, leaving 9 bases not matched to a gene. The variable domain in full, with the rest retrieved from reference TRBV7-9 and TRBJ2-5, is DTGVSQNPRHKITKRGQNVTFRCDPISEHNRLYWYRQTLGQGPEFLTYFQNEAQLEKSRLLSDRFSAERPKGSFSTLEIQRTEQGDSAMYLCASSLASGSSVRTQYFGPGTRLLVL.